This TCR beta chain was recorded in a study of spatial heterogeneity in lung cancer (dated by TCRdb to the late 2010s). Regarding the research as a whole: Beta-chain transcripts were consistently detected in greater numbers than alpha-chain transcripts, which likely reflected higher beta-chain transcript abundance. In tumor regions, TCR transcript counts showed a strong correlation with a T cell transcriptional module score from matched bulk RNA-seq. In the raw uncorrected reads, each unique combination of TCR and UMI appeared more than ten times on average. In non-small cell lung cancer, the study made a quantitative comparison of TCR alpha and beta repertoires among multiple tumor regions, matched nontumor lung and blood. The study linked features of the TCR repertoire to counts of nonsynonymous mutations, which were determined by whole-exome sequencing of tumor tissue. Both alpha and beta chains were TCR-sequenced in samples taken at surgery, namely 220 tumor regions, 62 to 65 matched nontumor lung samples and just over 55 PBMC samples.

The paper as a whole reports these results and caveats: Confirming at a functional level the hypothesis that regional TCRs recognize regional mutations was considered to require additional single-cell paired TCR alpha and beta sequencing. Counts of ubiquitous and regional expanded TCRs correlated with counts of ubiquitous and regional nonsynonymous mutations, respectively. A correlation was observed between the number of expanded intratumoral alpha and beta TCRs and the tumor nonsynonymous mutation count. TCR-seq was estimated to cover only roughly 6.8% of tumor T cells for alpha chains and approximately 13% for beta chains.

Germline trimming amounts to 5 bases on V and 3 bases on J, with 6 as the count of junction bases outside the gene matches. The germline V gene sets CDR1 to MNHEY and CDR2 to SVGEGT. From the cysteine through the phenylalanine, the CDR3 covers 15 amino acids. The kept DNA is CDR3 alone, 45 bases in frame from the first base. The receptor library was made with 5' RACE. Sequencing took place on a NextSeq 500. The TCR library protocol attached a unique molecular identifier to each TCR cDNA molecule to allow correction of PCR and sequencing errors. The original pipeline was this. TCR identification, UMI-based error correction and CDR3 extraction were performed with Decombinator tools. TCRs above a frequency of 2 per 1,000, corresponding to the top 1% of the tumor frequency distribution, were defined as expanded. Expanded tumor TCRs statistically deemed absent (corrected P<0.05) from at least one tumor region were classed as regional, and all other expanded tumor TCRs were classed as ubiquitous. Renyi diversity was calculated using the R vegan package after each repertoire was subsampled 100 times to 5,000 TCRs. To build CDR3 similarity networks, amino acid triplet string-kernel similarity was used, and CDR3s were connected when their pairwise similarity was above 0.82. TCRdb reworked the public reads: Q25 trimming with fastp, MiXCR clone assembly, productive beta chains retained. Merged by CDR3 protein, the rows form single entries marked with the most common genes and DNA. The V and J calls were not made by the authors but by TCRdb's processing. For this sample there are approximately 9,700 distinct CDR3 sequences; over 7.5% appear just once. The leading ten clones occupy 9.5% to 15% of the sample.

As a fraction of the sample, this clonotype is medium-sized (0.01 to 0.1%). The antigen it binds to is not known. No much larger clone is present one base from it, and per-base qualities are unavailable. Per the publication, the time point label means: sample taken at primary tumor resection. Donors were some 70 patients with early-stage, untreated non-small cell lung cancer from the lung TRACERx cohort. For TCR sequencing, whole RNA was extracted from tumor and nontumor lung tissue, or from cryopreserved PBMC samples, and no cell sorting was done. Only patients with enough RNA available from two or more tumor regions were chosen for TCR sequencing. A lung pathologist reviewed the tumor and adjacent nontumor lung specimens before the specimens were selected.

The clonotype originates from a female donor with early-stage non-small cell lung cancer. Material: lung tumor tissue, obtained at surgery. The chain employs TRBV6-2 or TRBV6-3 and TRBJ1-4; 7 nucleotides in the junction match TRBD1. The CDR3 region reads CASSQSGTANEKLFF. The DNA sequence is TGTGCCAGCAGTCAAAGCGGGACAGCTAATGAAAAACTGTTTTTT.